This passage covers 14 T cell receptor beta chains from one sample sequenced in a study of shared clonotypes between healthy human individuals. Measured with immunoSEQ multiplex PCR; TCRdb has only the in-frame clones, and not every one. The top ten clones hold about 1.5% of a sample with some 1 million clones, 70% to 80% of them seen once. The sequenced material came from memory CD4+ T cells sorted from blood. The subset here: CD45RA-negative fraction. The source of these receptors is a man aged 18 to 30 in good health.

This chain links TRBV19 with TRBJ2-1; 9 bases match TRBD2. This CDR3 is built from 19 residues. The ends lost 1 base at V and 0 bases at J; junction bases unmatched: 10. Germline V gives CDR1 LNHDA, CDR2 SQIVND (reference sequence). The CDR3 spells CASSIAGSNSGSSYNEQFF. CDR3 bases: TGTGCCAGTAGTATAGCAGGGTCTAATAGCGGGAGCTCCTACAATGAGCAGTTCTTC.

To note about this clone: Other DNA sequences from this sample encode an identical CDR3 as well. The chain couples TRBV5-1 to TRBJ2-3; 7 nucleotides match TRBD1. The CDR3 is 15 residues long. The germline gives CDR1 SGHRS, CDR2 YFSETQ. V was clipped by 4 bases and J by 0 bases; unmatched bases: 5. The CDR3 loop reads CASSPGQTSTDTQYF. The CDR3 bases are TGCGCCAGCAGCCCGGGACAGACTAGCACAGATACGCAGTATTTT.

The gene calls are TRBV5-8 and TRBJ2-7, with D hard to call. The CDR3 sequence is 11 residues long. Germline V gives CDR1 SGHTS, CDR2 YDEGEE. The V end was cut by 1 base, the J end by 9 bases, with 8 bases between. The CDR3 loop reads CASSLTVWQYF. Written as DNA, the CDR3 is TGTGCCAGCAGCTTGACGGTCTGGCAGTACTTC.

The chain couples TRBV29-1 to TRBJ2-2, with D perhaps TRBD1 (5 bases). V lost 7 bases and J lost 1, with 10 bases in between. The CDR3 sequence is 13 residues long. Looked up from germline, CDR1 is SQVTM and CDR2 is ANQGSEA. The DNA for the CDR3 is TGCAGCGCGAATCAGGGGAACACCGGGGAGCTGTTTTTT. Translated: CSANQGNTGELFF.

A remark on this clone: Other DNA sequences in the same sample also yield this CDR3. In nucleotides, the CDR3 is TGTGCCTGGAGTGCGGGCGGAAATCAGCCCCAGCATTTT. Its protein product is CAWSAGGNQPQHF. The V call is TRBV30, the J call TRBJ1-5; D unresolved. Germline V lookup: CDR1 GTSNPN, CDR2 SVGIG (reference sequence). This CDR3 contains 13 residues. V was trimmed by 1 base and J by 4 bases, leaving 8 bases between them.

This clone was seen just once. The chain combines TRBV15 with TRBJ2-7; TRBD2 aligns across 7 bases. J was trimmed by 6 bases and V by 0 bases; bases with no gene match: 5. The CDR3 sequence is 14 residues long. CDR1 LNHNV and CDR2 YYDKDF come from the germline V gene (reference sequence). DNA for the CDR3: TGTGCCACCAGCAGAGAGTGGGAGGGTTCCGAGCAGTACTTC. This sequence encodes CATSREWEGSEQYF.

The gene calls are TRBV27 and TRBJ2-7; D call uncertain. Between the trimmed V and J ends, which lost 6 bases and 3 bases, there was a span of 6 bases. This CDR3 comprises 11 residues. CDR1 is MNHEY, CDR2 SMNVEV, per germline (reference sequence). The CDR3 loop is CASRQSYEQYF. In DNA form, the CDR3 reads TGTGCCAGCAGACAGAGCTACGAGCAGTACTTC.

The chain carries TRBV7-9 and TRBJ1-1; 7 nucleotides line up with TRBD1. CDR1 is SEHNR, CDR2 FQNEAQ, per germline (reference sequence). The CDR3 totals 17 residues. V shed 1 base and J 0 bases; nucleotides not matched to a gene: 8. The CDR3 nucleotides read TGTGCCAGCAGCTTAGGACAGGGAACTTTCATGAACACTGAAGCTTTCTTT. Its translation is CASSLGQGTFMNTEAFF.

In its sample, this clone was seen a few times. The chain joins TRBV11-3 to TRBJ2-5; possibly TRBD2 for D (5 bases). V lost 5 bases, J lost 5 bases, and 12 bases lay in between. This CDR3 comprises 13 residues. Germline loops: CDR1 SGHNT, CDR2 YENEEA. Here the CDR3 reads CASSQGRGETQYF. The CDR3 region has the DNA TGTGCCAGCAGCCAAGGGCGAGGGGAGACCCAGTACTTC.

This clone came up once. The chain recombines TRBV30 with TRBJ2-7; unclear D gene. The CDR3 sequence is 14 residues long. Germline values: CDR1 GTSNPN, CDR2 SVGIG (reference sequence). Trimming shortened V by 3 bases and J by 2 bases, and 14 bases separated the two germline ends. The CDR3 here is CAWSRPDKPYEQYF. The CDR3 DNA follows: TGTGCCTGGAGCAGGCCCGACAAGCCCTACGAGCAGTACTTC.

The chain is built from TRBV2 and TRBJ1-2, with D possibly matching TRBD1 (6 bases). The ends were cut back, 5 bases at V and 5 bases at J, with 12 bases in the middle. Germline values: CDR1 SNHLY, CDR2 FYNNEI. The CDR3 covers 13 residues. The CDR3: CASSISDSYGYTF. CDR3 DNA: TGTGCCAGCAGTATCTCGGACAGTTATGGCTACACCTTC. Based on the CDR3 plus reference TRBV2 and TRBJ1-2, the full variable domain is EPEVTQTPSHQVTQMGQEVILRCVPISNHLYFYWYRQILGQKVEFLVSFYNNEISEKSEIFDDQFSVERPDGSNFTLKIRSTKLEDSAMYFCASSISDSYGYTFGSGTRLTVV.

The J gene is TRBJ1-5, the V gene TRBV7-8; D perhaps matches TRBD1 (5 bases). V was clipped by 0 bases and J by 5 bases, with 8 bases between them. Germline lookup yields CDR1 SGHVS and CDR2 FQNEAQ. The CDR3 is made up of 14 amino acids. For the CDR3, the DNA is TGTGCCAGCAGCTTAGCGGGCAGGGATCAGCCCCAGCATTTT. Its protein is CASSLAGRDQPQHF.

Turning to this clone: At the DNA level, this CDR3 is encoded by other sequences in the same sample as well. The V and J genes are TRBV5-1 and TRBJ1-5, with 7 bases aligning to TRBD1. Germline assignment: CDR1 SGHRS and CDR2 YFSETQ. V lost 4 bases to trimming and J lost 7 bases; unmatched junction nucleotides: 8. The CDR3 loop spans 14 amino acids. The CDR3 loop is CASSPGTENQPQHF. The CDR3 DNA reads as TGCGCCAGCAGCCCAGGGACAGAGAACCAGCCCCAGCATTTT.

J is TRBJ2-7 and V is TRBV11-2; D is tentatively TRBD1 or TRBD2 (6 bases each). Trimming stripped 1 base from V and 4 bases from J, with 11 bases between. Germline V CDR1 and CDR2: SGHAT, FQNNGV. The CDR3 consists of 14 residues. The CDR3 DNA reads TGTGCCAGCAGCTTAGCGGGGGCGGTGTACGAGCAGTACTTC. Protein: CASSLAGAVYEQYF.